The present T cell receptor (beta chain) was sequenced within a study of blood T cell repertoires in COVID-19. Overall study context: Some COVID-19 samples were acute and others convalescent; all came from the United States, Italy and Spain.

A Seattle source enrolled patients during active infection and followed them longitudinally. The data were produced by immunoSEQ multiplex PCR, yet TCRdb's version contains in-frame clones alone and is incomplete. Altogether over 55,000 clones are present, 80% to 85% being singletons, with the ten largest covering around 10%. V shed 3 bases and J shed 0 bases, with 11 bases lying between them. The CDR3 has 15 residues. Germline V gene data show CDR1 as KGHSH and CDR2 as LQKENI. Sequences were obtained from peripheral blood. This TCR derives from a man of 80 years or more with COVID-19, enrolled during active disease. The V gene is TRBV18, the J gene TRBJ1-2; possible D gene TRBD1, 5 bases. The CDR3: CASSPAQESNYGYTF. The CDR3 DNA sequence: TGTGCCAGCTCACCGGCACAGGAGTCTAACTATGGCTACACCTTC. Full variable domain (missing parts from reference TRBV18 and TRBJ1-2): NAGVMQNPRHLVRRRGQEARLRCSPMKGHSHVYWYRQLPEEGLKFMVYLQKENIIDESGMPKERFSAEFPKEGPSILRIQQVVRGDSAAYFCASSPAQESNYGYTFGSGTRLTVV.